A selection of T cell receptor beta chains follows, all from one sample in a study of cytomegalovirus exposure and HLA in healthy donors. Method: immunoSEQ multiplex PCR; TCRdb's copy keeps in-frame clones and lacks some. The repertoire includes around 280,000 clones, over 85% of them detected once, and about 2% sits in the top ten. The sequenced sample was PBMCs. Receptors were obtained from a woman aged 18-29 years in good health and CMV-seronegative. Each CDR3 is given with its conserved first and last residue. D genes are given only for firm matches. Size is stated for part of the rows, as once, few or many counts, or as a class when the clone is expanded.

D,J,size,V,length,DNA,CDR3
.,TRBJ2-2,.,TRBV5-1,15,TGCGCCAGCAGCTTGGTAGGGGGTGGCACCGGGGAGCTGTTTTTT,CASSLVGGGTGELFF
.,TRBJ2-5,.,TRBV30,14,TGTGCCTGGAGTGTACACAACGAGGGAGAGACCCAGTACTTC,CAWSVHNEGETQYF
TRBD2,TRBJ2-3,.,TRBV5-1,14,TGCGCCAGCAGGCCAGCGGGGGGGAGAGATACGCAGTATTTT,CASRPAGGRDTQYF
TRBD2,TRBJ2-5,.,TRBV13,19,TGTGCCAGCAGCTTAGCCCCCCCACTAGCGGGGAAACCGGAGGAGACCCAGTACTTC,CASSLAPPLAGKPEETQYF
TRBD1,TRBJ2-1,.,TRBV27,13,TGTGCCAGCAGTCCGACACGACAGGGCGAGCAGTTCTTC,CASSPTRQGEQFF
TRBD2,TRBJ2-1,once,TRBV9,17,TGTGCCAGCAGCGTAGGTGGGGGGGGTAGCTCCTACAATGAGCAGTTCTTC,CASSVGGGGSSYNEQFF
TRBD2,TRBJ2-1,.,TRBV5-4,16,TGTGCCAGCAGCCGAGGCCAGCGGGGGCTCTACAATGAGCAGTTCTTC,CASSRGQRGLYNEQFF
TRBD2,TRBJ2-5,.,TRBV25-1,14,TGTGCCAGCAGTGAAGACGGGGGGGCCCGGACCCAGTACTTC,CASSEDGGARTQYF
.,TRBJ1-1,.,TRBV30,15,TGTGCCTGGGACCCCACCGACAGCCTAAACACTGAAGCTTTCTTT,CAWDPTDSLNTEAFF
TRBD2,TRBJ2-3,once,TRBV11-2,16,TGTGCCAGCAGCTTAACCCTAGCGGGGGGGACAGATACGCAGTATTTT,CASSLTLAGGTDTQYF
.,TRBJ1-1,.,TRBV5-1,13,TGCGCCAGCAGCTTTCAGGGGAACACTGAAGCTTTCTTT,CASSFQGNTEAFF
.,TRBJ1-5,.,TRBV27,15,TGTGCCAGCAGTTTTGGGGGGAATTTAAATCAGCCCCAGCATTTT,CASSFGGNLNQPQHF
.,TRBJ1-1,.,TRBV13,14,TGTGCCAGCAAGGCAGGGATGATGAACACTGAAGCTTTCTTT,CASKAGMMNTEAFF
.,TRBJ1-1,.,TRBV5-1,15,TGCGCCAGCAGCTTGGGATTGGGGGGTGGGGCTGAAGCTTTCTTT,CASSLGLGGGAEAFF
.,TRBJ2-1,.,TRBV10-1,15,TGCGCCAGCAGTCCAGGGCAGGGAGGCTACAATGAGCAGTTCTTC,CASSPGQGGYNEQFF
TRBD2,TRBJ2-3,.,TRBV2,14,TGTGCCAGCACTAGCGGGGGGTTTTTGAATACGCAGTATTTT,CASTSGGFLNTQYF
TRBD2,TRBJ2-2,.,TRBV13,16,TGTGCCAGCAGCCCCCAGAGCGGGGGACCCACCGGGGAGCTGTTTTTT,CASSPQSGGPTGELFF
.,TRBJ1-2,.,TRBV7-6,15,TGTGCCAGCAGCTTAGCGCCCCAGGGCAGCTATGGCTACACCTTC,CASSLAPQGSYGYTF
.,TRBJ1-2,.,TRBV5-1,14,TGCGCCAGCAGCTTTGGACAGCTTAACTATGGCTACACCTTC,CASSFGQLNYGYTF
TRBD1,TRBJ1-2,.,TRBV7-9,13,TGTGCCAGCAGCCCGACAGGGGGTTTTGGCTACACCTTC,CASSPTGGFGYTF
.,TRBJ1-3,.,TRBV5-8,15,TGTGCCAGCAGCTTCCGACAGGCCTCTGGAAACACCATATATTTT,CASSFRQASGNTIYF
.,TRBJ1-2,.,TRBV19,16,TGTGCCAGTAGCCTTCTGAGGGGAGGAGGGAACTATGGCTACACCTTC,CASSLLRGGGNYGYTF
.,TRBJ2-1,.,TRBV19,15,TGTGCCAGTAGTATACTCTCCTCACGGGACAATGAGCAGTTCTTC,CASSILSSRDNEQFF
TRBD1,TRBJ2-7,few,TRBV2,16,TGTGCCAGCAGCCCCCATCCGGGACAGGGGACCTACGAGCAGTACTTC,CASSPHPGQGTYEQYF
.,TRBJ1-1,.,TRBV9,14,TGTGCCAGCAGCGTAGGACTGATCGGCACTGAAGCTTTCTTT,CASSVGLIGTEAFF
.,TRBJ2-1,.,TRBV29-1,12,TGCAGCGTAGGGACATTCTACAATGAGCAGTTCTTC,CSVGTFYNEQFF
TRBD1,TRBJ1-2,.,TRBV7-2,14,TGTGCCAGCAGCCTAGAGACAGGGGACTATGGCTACACCTTC,CASSLETGDYGYTF
.,TRBJ2-7,.,TRBV19,14,TGTGCCAGTAGCTACGGTCTTGACTCCTACGAGCAGTACTTC,CASSYGLDSYEQYF
TRBD1,TRBJ1-4,.,TRBV4-1,20,TGCGCCAGCAGCCAAGAATTGGGTGTGACCCGGGGACAGAGGAATGAAAAACTGTTTTTT,CASSQELGVTRGQRNEKLFF
.,TRBJ1-1,few,TRBV6-1,13,TGTGCCAGCAGTGATGAGGTGAGGACTGAAGCTTTCTTT,CASSDEVRTEAFF
TRBD2,TRBJ2-1,once,TRBV2,16,TGTGCCAGCAGCGCCCAGACTAGCGTCCTCTCGCATGAGCAGTTCTTC,CASSAQTSVLSHEQFF
TRBD1,TRBJ2-5,.,TRBV30,18,TGTGCCTGGGGGGGTGGGGGACAGGTAAGTTTGTACCAAGAGACCCAGTACTTC,CAWGGGGQVSLYQETQYF
TRBD1,TRBJ2-7,.,TRBV9,13,TGTGCCAGCAGCCTCCGGACAGGGGACGAGCAGTACTTC,CASSLRTGDEQYF
TRBD2,TRBJ2-1,.,TRBV2,17,TGTGCCAGCAGCGCAGGGTGGAGCGGGGTGGGCTACAATGAGCAGTTCTTC,CASSAGWSGVGYNEQFF
TRBD1,TRBJ1-2,.,TRBV14,15,TGTGCCAGCAGCTTAGGCTCCGGGACAGGTGATGGCTACACCTTC,CASSLGSGTGDGYTF
TRBD1,TRBJ1-3,.,TRBV6-5,15,TGTGCCAGCAGAAAGACAGGGTTAAATGGAAACACCATATATTTT,CASRKTGLNGNTIYF
.,TRBJ2-5,once,TRBV5-1,14,TGCGCCAGCAGCTTGGCTCTATCGAGAGAGACCCAGTACTTC,CASSLALSRETQYF
.,TRBJ1-1,.,TRBV5-6,14,TGTGCCACCACCACCATGGGGGGTAAGACTGAAGCTTTCTTT,CATTTMGGKTEAFF